Presented here are 10 T cell receptor beta chains from one specimen sequenced in a study of blood T cell repertoires in COVID-19. TCRdb's copy holds only in-frame clones and misses some; the assay was immunoSEQ multiplex PCR. The data show hundreds of thousands of clones, with just under 85% seen just once and about 9.5% held by the top ten. Sequences were obtained from peripheral blood. These TCRs come from a woman aged 80 or over with acute or convalescent COVID-19.

J is TRBJ2-1 and V is TRBV2; a possible D gene is TRBD2 (6 bases). The V end lost 6 bases, the J end lost 7 bases, and 16 bases lay between the germline ends. Germline V gives CDR1 SNHLY, CDR2 FYNNEI. The CDR3 runs to 14 residues. The CDR3: CASRPGLGSNEQFF. CDR3 DNA: TGTGCCAGCAGACCGGGACTGGGGTCGAATGAGCAGTTCTTC.

This sequence joins TRBV5-1 and TRBJ2-1; TRBD2 aligns across 12 bases. The CDR3 runs 15 residues. Germline CDR1 and CDR2: SGHRS and YFSETQ. J gave up 4 bases and V 4 bases, and 3 bases lay outside the gene matches. CDR3 amino acids: CASSPGLAGYNEQFF. In DNA, the CDR3 is TGCGCCAGCAGCCCTGGACTAGCGGGGTACAATGAGCAGTTCTTC.

This rearrangement joins TRBV6-5 to TRBJ2-5; D may be TRBD2 (6 bases). Germline values: CDR1 MNHEY, CDR2 SVGAGI. The CDR3 is made up of 14 amino acids. Trimming stripped 6 bases from V and 3 bases from J, with 14 bases between. The CDR3: CASRWRWGEETQYF. The CDR3 nucleotides read TGTGCCAGCAGGTGGAGATGGGGGGAAGAGACCCAGTACTTC.

The chain links TRBV5-6 to TRBJ2-3; TRBD2 matches at 9 bases. Germline V gene sequence: CDR1 SGHDT, CDR2 YYEEEE. Trimming at V came to 1 base and at J to 7 bases, leaving 7 bases not matched to a gene. The CDR3 has 15 residues. CDR3 protein: CASSLRAGGPHTQYF. The CDR3 DNA reads as TGTGCCAGCAGCTTGAGAGCGGGGGGCCCCCATACGCAGTATTTT.

The V call is TRBV5-1, the J call TRBJ2-6, with D possibly being TRBD2 (6 bases). Looked up from germline, CDR1 is SGHRS and CDR2 is YFSETQ. Trimming cost V 0 bases and J 4 bases, with 8 bases left between them. This CDR3 region has 15 residues. The CDR3 nucleotides read TGCGCCAGCAGCTTGGAAGGAGGGGGGGCCAACGTCCTGACTTTC. It codes for CASSLEGGGANVLTF.

CDR3: CASSSQGNTEAFF. The CDR3 DNA follows: TGTGCCAGCAGCTCACAGGGTAACACTGAAGCTTTCTTT. This rearrangement joins TRBV7-3 to TRBJ1-1; TRBD1 might be the D (6 bases). The CDR3 consists of 13 residues. Germline-derived CDR1 and CDR2 are SGHTA and FQGTGA. V was pared by 4 bases and J by 2 bases, with 8 bases between.

This chain links TRBV27 with TRBJ2-1, with 7 bases identical to TRBD2. This CDR3 has 17 residues. V was pared by 3 bases and J by 8 bases, with 16 bases of the junction left unmatched. CDR1 is MNHEY, CDR2 SMNVEV, per germline (reference sequence). The CDR3 region is CASSLPRSGLGPDEQFF. Here the CDR3 DNA reads TGTGCCAGCAGTTTGCCACGTAGCGGGCTAGGCCCGGATGAGCAGTTCTTC.

The J gene is TRBJ1-1, the V gene TRBV29-1; D is perhaps TRBD1 (5 bases). The germline V gene encodes CDR1 SQVTM and CDR2 ANQGSEA. V dropped 2 bases and J dropped 5 bases, with 15 bases sitting between them. CDR3 length: 14 amino acids. This CDR3 is CSVEILGDWTEAFF. The CDR3 region has the DNA TGCAGCGTTGAAATATTGGGGGACTGGACTGAAGCTTTCTTT.

The chain has TRBV24-1 and TRBJ1-4, with D unclear. The V end lost 9 bases, the J end lost 1 base, and 11 bases lay between the germline ends. CDR1 is KGHDR, CDR2 SFDVKD, per germline. This CDR3 spans 14 amino acids. CDR3 sequence (DNA): TGTGCCACCTTGAGGGAGGGAACTAATGAAAAACTGTTTTTT. Translated, it gives CATLREGTNEKLFF.

This rearrangement joins TRBV28 to TRBJ2-7; no reliable D call. V was trimmed by 7 bases and J by 1 base, leaving 17 bases between them. The CDR3 is 15 amino acids. Germline values: CDR1 MDHEN, CDR2 SYDVKM. The CDR3 sequence is CASTLGGAQSYEQYF. CDR3 bases: TGTGCCAGCACACTTGGCGGCGCCCAGTCCTACGAGCAGTACTTC. Combining the CDR3 with reference TRBV28 and TRBJ2-7 gives the whole variable domain DVKVTQSSRYLVKRTGEKVFLECVQDMDHENMFWYRQDPGLGLRLIYFSYDVKMKEKGDIPEGYSVSREKKERFSLILESASTNQTSMYLCASTLGGAQSYEQYFGPGTRLTVT.